The 30 T cell receptor beta chains reported below all come from one sample, sequenced in a study of blood T cell repertoires in COVID-19. TCRdb keeps only in-frame clones here, not all; method: immunoSEQ multiplex PCR. The table shows approximately 470,000 clones, with about nine tenths occurring only once. Material for sequencing was PBMCs or T cells enriched from blood (not recorded which). These receptors originate from a woman between 18 and 30 years old who had recovered from COVID-19.

The gene calls are TRBV3-1 (or the pseudogene TRBV3-2) and TRBJ1-1, with a weak D call TRBD1 (6 bases). This CDR3 has 15 amino acids. The ends were cut back, 2 bases at V and 3 bases at J, with 13 bases in the middle. Germline CDR1 is LGHDT and CDR2 is YNNKEL (reference sequence). The CDR3 protein is CASSQRSRGHTEAFF. CDR3 bases: TGTGCCAGCAGCCAAAGGAGCAGGGGCCACACTGAAGCTTTCTTT.

The chain combines TRBV19 with TRBJ1-5; maybe TRBD1 (5 bases). Looked up from germline, CDR1 is LNHDA and CDR2 is SQIVND (reference sequence). The V end was cut by 6 bases, the J end by 0 bases, with 18 bases between. CDR3 size: 17 residues. In DNA, the CDR3 is TGTGCCAGTAGCGTGGGGGGTGGAGACTATAGCAATCAGCCCCAGCATTTT. It translates to CASSVGGGDYSNQPQHF.

The chain has TRBV10-1 and TRBJ2-7; D may be TRBD1 (6 bases). The CDR3 spans 14 residues. The V gene's germline CDR1 is WNHNN and CDR2 SYGVQD (reference sequence). Trimming stripped 8 bases from V and 3 bases from J, with 17 bases between. CDR3 coding DNA: TGCGCCAGCGTGAGAAATGACAGGTTCTACGAGCAGTACTTC. Translated, it gives CASVRNDRFYEQYF.

The gene calls are TRBV10-3 and TRBJ2-7, with 7 bases identical to TRBD1. This CDR3 has 15 amino acids. The J segment lost 2 bases and the V segment lost 10 bases, leaving 14 bases of the junction unmatched. From germline, CDR1 is ENHRY and CDR2 SYGVKD. CDR3 loop: CATSSSTGSAYEQYF. The CDR3 DNA sequence: TGTGCCACCTCCTCATCGACAGGGTCTGCCTACGAGCAGTACTTC.

In this sample, this clone turned up once. The chain combines TRBV9 with TRBJ1-1, with D maybe TRBD1 (5 bases). Per the germline V gene, CDR1 is SGDLS and CDR2 is YYNGEE. The length of the CDR3 is 14 residues. V was cut by 0 bases and J by 0 bases, with 6 bases left in between. The CDR3: CASSVVGVNTEAFF. The CDR3 nucleotides read TGTGCCAGCAGCGTAGTAGGGGTGAACACTGAAGCTTTCTTT.

The V call is TRBV5-4, the J call TRBJ2-7; 12 positions match TRBD2. The CDR3 covers 14 residues. V lost 4 bases, J lost 3 bases, and 2 bases stayed unmatched. The germline CDR1 and CDR2 sequences are SGHNT and YYREEE (reference sequence). As DNA, the CDR3 is TGTGCCAGCAGCGCGACTAGCGGGGGCTACGAGCAGTACTTC. Translating gives CASSATSGGYEQYF.

The chain combines TRBV6-4 with TRBJ2-4, with D maybe TRBD2 (7 bases). This CDR3 is 13 amino acids long. Germline CDR1 and CDR2: MRHNA and SNTAGT. The V and J ends lost 8 bases and 7 bases respectively, with 15 bases between them. The CDR3 DNA follows: TGTGCCAGCTCAGAAGAGGGGGGGAACATTCAGTACTTC. Its protein is CASSEEGGNIQYF.

The V and J genes are TRBV7-9 and TRBJ1-6; D not certain. Trimming took 5 bases from V and 6 from J, leaving 11 bases between them. Germline values: CDR1 SEHNR, CDR2 FQNEAQ (reference sequence). CDR3 length: 14 amino acids. The CDR3 is CASSPSGLNSPLHF. The CDR3 nucleotides read TGTGCCAGCAGCCCCTCGGGTCTTAATTCACCCCTCCACTTT.

V gene TRBV29-1 combines with J gene TRBJ1-2; 9 bases align to TRBD1. CDR1 SQVTM and CDR2 ANQGSEA come from the germline V gene. This CDR3 has 13 amino acids. This CDR3 is CSTQGQGDYGYTF. The DNA of the CDR3 is TGCAGTACCCAGGGACAGGGAGACTATGGCTACACCTTC.

The chain uses TRBV2 and TRBJ1-5; a possible D gene is TRBD1 (5 bases). The CDR3 runs 11 residues. Trimming left V 6 bases short and J 8 bases short, with 8 bases between. CDR1 SNHLY and CDR2 FYNNEI come from the germline V gene. The CDR3 bases are TGTGCCAGCAGGCCCAGGGAGCCCCAGCATTTT. It translates to CASRPREPQHF.

The chain is built from TRBV28 and TRBJ2-7; 11 positions match TRBD2. Germline V gene data show CDR1 as MDHEN and CDR2 as SYDVKM. CDR3 length: 14 residues. V lost 5 bases and J lost 6; bases outside the gene matches: 6. Here the CDR3 reads CASSITSGGREQYF. CDR3 DNA sequence: TGTGCCAGCAGTATAACTAGCGGGGGTCGCGAGCAGTACTTC.

The chain employs TRBV3-1 (or the pseudogene TRBV3-2) and TRBJ1-2; D gene unclear. The V and J ends lost 5 bases and 2 bases respectively, with 12 bases between them. CDR3 size: 14 residues. Germline V lookup: CDR1 LGHDT, CDR2 YNNKEL (reference sequence). In DNA, the CDR3 is TGTGCCAGCAGCTCCCCTGAGATAAACTATGGCTACACCTTC. Encoded protein: CASSSPEINYGYTF.

This chain uses TRBV9 with TRBJ2-3; 10 bases map to TRBD2. CDR3 length: 18 amino acids. Germline loops: CDR1 SGDLS, CDR2 YYNGEE. V trimming: 0 bases; J trimming: 4 bases; junction bases outside the gene matches: 11. CDR3 nucleotides: TGTGCCAGCAGCGTAGCTAATAAGCGGGGGGGCCTCGCAGATACGCAGTATTTT. This sequence encodes CASSVANKRGGLADTQYF.

The J gene is TRBJ1-6, the V gene TRBV5-6, with TRBD1 identical over 7 bases. This CDR3 contains 15 residues. V shed 3 bases and J 7 bases; nucleotides not matched to a gene: 7. In germline, CDR1 is SGHDT, CDR2 YYEEEE. The CDR3 DNA reads TGTGCCAGCAGCTACAGGGGTCTACGGAATTCACCCCTCCACTTT. Its translation: CASSYRGLRNSPLHF.

The J gene is TRBJ1-1, the V gene TRBV4-1; D possibly corresponds to TRBD1 (6 bases). Trimming shortened V by 2 bases and J by 8 bases, and 21 bases separated the two germline ends. This CDR3 has 16 residues. CDR1 is MGHRA, CDR2 YSYEKL, per germline. The DNA of the CDR3 is TGCGCCAGCAGCCAATGGGGAAGGGGCAGGGGCGTAGAAGCTTTCTTT. Protein: CASSQWGRGRGVEAFF.

This chain connects TRBV2 to TRBJ2-1, with TRBD2 matching 9 bases. The ends lost 1 base at V and 9 bases at J; junction bases unmatched: 13. CDR3 length equals 17 residues. Germline assignment: CDR1 SNHLY and CDR2 FYNNEI. The CDR3 sequence: CASSEDGGGASFSEQFF. The CDR3 DNA follows: TGTGCCAGCAGTGAAGATGGCGGGGGGGCATCGTTTAGTGAGCAGTTCTTC.

The gene calls are TRBV19 and TRBJ2-6; TRBD1 matches at 10 bases. The CDR3 has 18 amino acids. The V segment lost 4 bases and the J segment 0 bases; nucleotides outside the gene matches: 6. Looked up from germline, CDR1 is LNHDA and CDR2 is SQIVND (reference sequence). The DNA for the CDR3 is TGTGCCAGTAGTACGATGACAGGGGGCCCCTCTGGGGCCAACGTCCTGACTTTC. It translates to CASSTMTGGPSGANVLTF.

This chain connects TRBV27 to TRBJ1-5, with D possibly being TRBD1 (5 bases). Germline V gene lookup returns CDR1 MNHEY and CDR2 SMNVEV (reference sequence). This CDR3 spans 15 amino acids. Between the trimmed V and J ends, which lost 2 bases and 4 bases, there was a span of 12 bases. This chain's CDR3 is CASSLRGLGNQPQHF. CDR3 nucleotides: TGTGCCAGCAGTTTACGGGGGTTAGGAAATCAGCCCCAGCATTTT.

The chain employs TRBV21-1 and TRBJ1-3; the D call in the table, TRBD1, was not verified against the DNA. TRBV21-1 corresponds to a pseudogene. CDR3 length: 17 amino acids. CDR3 sequence (DNA): TGTGCCAGCACCACCATTCCAGACAGGGGCCTGCGAAACACCATATATTTT. This gives the protein CASTTIPDRGLRNTIYF.

The V and J genes are TRBV6-5 and TRBJ2-7; 9 positions match TRBD2. Germline loops: CDR1 MNHEY, CDR2 SVGAGI. V shed 7 bases and J 2 bases; nucleotides not matched to a gene: 9. The CDR3 consists of 15 residues. The CDR3 loop reads CASNFRAGGPYEQYF. In nucleotides, the CDR3 is TGTGCCAGCAATTTTAGGGCGGGGGGGCCCTACGAGCAGTACTTC.

The V and J genes are TRBV4-1 and TRBJ1-1, with D unresolved. The CDR3 runs to 14 residues. Germline V gives CDR1 MGHRA, CDR2 YSYEKL. V was pared by 3 bases and J by 0 bases, with 8 bases between. CDR3 nucleotides: TGCGCCAGCAGCCAGGAACAGATGAACACTGAAGCTTTCTTT. Its translation is CASSQEQMNTEAFF.

About this clone: The junction departs from germline at one end; a sequencing error may be responsible. The chain recombines TRBV6-5 with TRBJ2-7, with 7 bases identical to TRBD2. The length of the CDR3 is 11 residues. Germline V gene data show CDR1 as MNHEY and CDR2 as SVGAGI. CDR3 sequence: CASSLGGRRNF. The DNA for the CDR3 is TGTGCCAGCAGTTTGGGAGGGCGGAGAAACTTC.

The chain links TRBV27 to TRBJ2-5; no firm D call. Germline V gene data show CDR1 as MNHEY and CDR2 as SMNVEV (reference sequence). The V end was cut by 3 bases, the J end by 2 bases, with 10 bases between. The length of the CDR3 is 14 residues. The CDR3 sequence is CASSLVSRQETQYF. CDR3 nucleotides: TGTGCCAGCAGTTTGGTCTCCAGACAAGAGACCCAGTACTTC.

This clone was picked up a small number of times. The chain joins TRBV7-2 to TRBJ1-1; D is perhaps TRBD1 (5 bases). Germline V lookup: CDR1 SGHTA, CDR2 FQGNSA. This CDR3 is 13 amino acids long. Trimming shortened V by 1 base and J by 7 bases, and 10 bases separated the two germline ends. The DNA for the CDR3 is TGTGCCAGCAGCTTAGGGTCAGGGTTTGAAGCTTTCTTT. The encoded protein is CASSLGSGFEAFF.

The rearrangement links TRBV5-1 to TRBJ1-4; D gene ambiguous. The V and J ends lost 2 bases and 1 base respectively, with 12 bases between them. The CDR3 loop spans 16 amino acids. CDR1 SGHRS and CDR2 YFSETQ come from the germline V gene. This CDR3 reads CASSLRGGVTNEKLFF. CDR3 sequence (DNA): TGCGCCAGCAGCTTACGGGGTGGGGTAACTAATGAAAAACTGTTTTTT.

CDR3 nucleotide sequence: TGTGCCATCAGTGAGAGCTGGGCTAGCGGGGGGACACCCTCAGATACGCAGTATTTT. It codes for CAISESWASGGTPSDTQYF. The chain uses TRBV10-3 and TRBJ2-3; 11 positions match TRBD2. Germline lookup yields CDR1 ENHRY and CDR2 SYGVKD. V gave up 2 bases and J gave up 4 bases; unmatched junction bases: 14. The CDR3 is made up of 19 amino acids.

The J gene is TRBJ1-2, the V gene TRBV19; D is uncertain. The CDR3 is 11 residues long. Germline V gives CDR1 LNHDA, CDR2 SQIVND (reference sequence). V gave up 5 bases and J gave up 8 bases, with 9 bases separating them. The CDR3 DNA reads as TGTGCCAGTAGTCGCTACTGGGGCTACACCTTC. Encoded protein: CASSRYWGYTF. Complete variable domain (other parts from reference TRBV19 and TRBJ1-2): DGGITQSPKYLFRKEGQNVTLSCEQNLNHDAMYWYRQDPGQGLRLIYYSQIVNDFQKGDIAEGYSVSREKKESFPLTVTSAQKNPTAFYLCASSRYWGYTFGSGTRLTVV.

The V gene is TRBV19, the J gene TRBJ1-5; 7 nucleotides match TRBD1. This CDR3 has 15 amino acids. Germline V gene data show CDR1 as LNHDA and CDR2 as SQIVND (reference sequence). V shed 3 bases and J 4 bases; nucleotides not matched to a gene: 6. CDR3 region: CASSMQGGLNQPQHF. The DNA for the CDR3 is TGTGCCAGTAGTATGCAGGGGGGTCTTAATCAGCCCCAGCATTTT.

CDR3 sequence: CASRRTANTGELFF. The CDR3 bases are TGTGCCAGCAGAAGGACAGCGAACACCGGGGAGCTGTTTTTT. This chain joins TRBV11-2 and TRBJ2-2; the D gene is possibly TRBD1 (6 bases). Trimming shortened V by 6 bases and J by 0 bases, and 8 bases separated the two germline ends. Germline V gene lookup returns CDR1 SGHAT and CDR2 FQNNGV. The CDR3 runs 14 residues.

This rearrangement joins TRBV6-1 to TRBJ2-3; D not resolved. V was pared by 1 base and J by 3 bases, with 5 bases between. The CDR3 is 13 residues long. Germline V CDR1 and CDR2: MNHNS, SASEGT. In nucleotides, the CDR3 is TGTGCCAGCAGTGAAGACGGGACAGATACGCAGTATTTT. This codes for CASSEDGTDTQYF.